These 15 T cell receptor beta chains were sequenced from one sample in a study of blood T cell repertoires in COVID-19. Only in-frame clones appear in the TCRdb table, and some are missing; sequencing was by immunoSEQ multiplex PCR. The sample has some 200,000 clones; roughly 81% are singletons. The sample consisted of peripheral blood. All receptors come from a woman between 35 and 50 years old with COVID-19, enrolled during active disease.

The rearrangement uses TRBV7-2 and TRBJ2-3, with a weak D call TRBD1 (6 bases). The V gene's germline CDR1 is SGHTA and CDR2 FQGNSA. This CDR3 has 18 residues. Between the trimmed V and J ends, which lost 1 base and 2 bases, there was a span of 19 bases. The CDR3 nucleotides read TGTGCCAGCAGCTTAGATTTTCTGGGACAACTTTTCACAGATACGCAGTATTTT. This sequence encodes CASSLDFLGQLFTDTQYF.

The chain is built from TRBV25-1 and TRBJ2-5; 9 bases align to TRBD2. The J segment lost 4 bases and the V segment lost 5 bases, leaving 14 bases of the junction unmatched. Germline-derived CDR1 and CDR2 are MGHDK and SYGVNS. The CDR3 has 17 amino acids. In DNA, the CDR3 is TGTGCCAGCAGTAAGCCCCTAGGGAGCGGGGGGAGAGAGACCCAGTACTTC. Translating gives CASSKPLGSGGRETQYF.

The chain has TRBV6-5 and TRBJ2-1; D call uncertain. CDR1 is MNHEY, CDR2 SVGAGI, per germline. Trimming removed 8 bases at V and 5 bases at J, with 7 bases between. The CDR3 has 11 amino acids. The chain's CDR3 is CASPVNNEQFF. DNA of the CDR3: TGTGCCAGCCCGGTGAACAATGAGCAGTTCTTC.

This chain connects TRBV10-2 to TRBJ1-1, with D tentatively TRBD1 (6 bases). Trimming took off 2 bases at V and 4 bases at J, with 11 bases between the two ends. Germline lookup yields CDR1 WSHSY and CDR2 SAAADI. The CDR3 consists of 14 residues. CDR3 DNA sequence: TGCGCCAGCAGTGAGGCAGGGGATCCCACTGAAGCTTTCTTT. This translates into CASSEAGDPTEAFF.

The V gene is TRBV5-1, the J gene TRBJ1-1, with 7 bases lining up with TRBD1. Losses at the gene ends were 2 bases for V and 3 bases for J; bases not matched to a gene: 1. This CDR3 region has 13 residues. Germline V gives CDR1 SGHRS, CDR2 YFSETQ. CDR3 amino acids: CASSFTGDTEAFF. As DNA, the CDR3 is TGCGCCAGCAGCTTTACAGGGGACACTGAAGCTTTCTTT.

This clone was detected only a few times. The rearrangement links TRBV30 to TRBJ1-1; 7 bases line up with TRBD1. Per germline, CDR1 GTSNPN and CDR2 SVGIG (reference sequence). The CDR3 loop spans 14 amino acids. V lost 4 bases to trimming and J lost 1 base; unmatched junction nucleotides: 6. CDR3 amino acids: CAWNTGAGNTEAFF. In nucleotides, the CDR3 is TGTGCCTGGAATACAGGGGCGGGGAACACTGAAGCTTTCTTT.

Comment on this clone: A read error may account for a junction end that differs from germline. The rearrangement links TRBV7-7 to TRBJ2-5; a possible D gene is TRBD2 (7 bases). The germline CDR1 and CDR2 sequences are SSHAT and FNYEAQ (reference sequence). The CDR3 runs 14 residues. The CDR3 sequence: CASSLGGGQETQYF. For the CDR3, the DNA is TGTGCTAGCAGCTTAGGGGGGGGGCAAGAGACCCAGTACTTC. The full variable domain, with the rest looked up from reference TRBV7-7 and TRBJ2-5, is GAGVSQSPRYKVTKRGQDVTLRCDPISSHATLYWYQQALGQGPEFLTYFNYEAQPDKSGLPSDRFSAERPEGSISTLTIQRTEQRDSAMYRCASSLGGGQETQYFGPGTRLLVL.

This clone was seen once. V is TRBV5-4 and J is TRBJ2-3, with 7 bases fitting TRBD2. Looked up from germline, CDR1 is SGHNT and CDR2 is YYREEE (reference sequence). J was trimmed by 2 bases and V by 3 bases; bases with no gene match: 12. CDR3 length equals 17 residues. The CDR3 sequence: CASSYSSGGAYTDTQYF. CDR3 DNA sequence: TGTGCCAGCAGCTATTCTAGCGGTGGTGCTTACACAGATACGCAGTATTTT. The full variable domain, with the rest looked up from reference TRBV5-4 and TRBJ2-3, is ETGVTQSPTHLIKTRGQQVTLRCSSQSGHNTVSWYQQALGQGPQFIFQYYREEENGRGNFPPRFSGLQFPNYSSELNVNALELDDSALYLCASSYSSGGAYTDTQYFGPGTRLTVL.

The V call is TRBV11-2, the J call TRBJ2-2; perhaps TRBD2 as D (5 bases). V dropped 3 bases and J dropped 2 bases, with 16 bases sitting between them. CDR1 SGHAT and CDR2 FQNNGV come from the germline V gene. This CDR3 spans 17 amino acids. The DNA for the CDR3 is TGTGCCAGCAGCTTTAGGCGGGTACAGATCAACACCGGGGAGCTGTTTTTT. Translation gives CASSFRRVQINTGELFF.

The rearrangement joins TRBV30 to TRBJ2-5; the D gene could be TRBD1 or TRBD2 (5 bases each). The germline CDR1 and CDR2 sequences are GTSNPN and SVGIG (reference sequence). The CDR3 totals 13 residues. With 5 bases removed from V and 9 bases from J, the gap between germline ends came to 19 bases. Here the CDR3 DNA reads TGTGCCTGGGGGGACGGGCCCCGGGGTGCCCAGTACTTC. This gives the protein CAWGDGPRGAQYF.

The rearrangement joins TRBV15 to TRBJ1-1, with TRBD1 identical over 9 bases. Germline V gene lookup returns CDR1 LNHNV and CDR2 YYDKDF (reference sequence). After removal of 5 bases from V and 6 bases from J, the junction contained 13 bases not matched to a gene. There are 16 residues in the CDR3. The CDR3: CATSETEGQGSAEAFF. The DNA for the CDR3 is TGTGCCACCAGCGAGACCGAGGGACAGGGAAGCGCTGAAGCTTTCTTT.

V gene TRBV29-1 combines with J gene TRBJ2-2, with TRBD2 identical over 10 bases. CDR1 and CDR2 from the germline V gene are SQVTM and ANQGSEA. V gave up 6 bases and J gave up 1 base; unmatched junction bases: 5. This CDR3 comprises 15 residues. This chain's CDR3 is CSVYVAGGNTGELFF. The CDR3 DNA reads as TGCAGCGTCTACGTAGCGGGAGGGAACACCGGGGAGCTGTTTTTT.

The chain uses TRBV5-4 and TRBJ2-1; 9 positions match TRBD2. Germline values: CDR1 SGHNT, CDR2 YYREEE (reference sequence). The CDR3 loop spans 16 amino acids. V trimming: 3 bases; J trimming: 8 bases; junction bases outside the gene matches: 12. The CDR3: CASSSAGRGGRYEQFF. CDR3 in DNA: TGTGCCAGCAGCTCCGCAGGGCGGGGGGGCCGGTATGAGCAGTTCTTC.

CDR3 nucleotide sequence: TGTGCCATCAGTGAGTCGCCAGCACCCCTCCACTTT. Translated, it gives CAISESPAPLHF. The chain carries TRBV10-3 and TRBJ1-6; D gene ambiguous. The germline V gene encodes CDR1 ENHRY and CDR2 SYGVKD. Trimming took off 0 bases at V and 11 bases at J, with 5 bases between the two ends. CDR3 length: 12 amino acids.

The V and J genes are TRBV4-1 and TRBJ2-7; 7 nucleotides agree with TRBD1. CDR3 length: 15 amino acids. The V and J ends lost 2 bases and 2 bases, in that order; junction bases with no gene match: 6. Germline CDR1 is MGHRA and CDR2 is YSYEKL. CDR3 nucleotide sequence: TGCGCCAGCAGCCAATCCGGGACAGCCACCTACGAGCAGTACTTC. Its translation is CASSQSGTATYEQYF.